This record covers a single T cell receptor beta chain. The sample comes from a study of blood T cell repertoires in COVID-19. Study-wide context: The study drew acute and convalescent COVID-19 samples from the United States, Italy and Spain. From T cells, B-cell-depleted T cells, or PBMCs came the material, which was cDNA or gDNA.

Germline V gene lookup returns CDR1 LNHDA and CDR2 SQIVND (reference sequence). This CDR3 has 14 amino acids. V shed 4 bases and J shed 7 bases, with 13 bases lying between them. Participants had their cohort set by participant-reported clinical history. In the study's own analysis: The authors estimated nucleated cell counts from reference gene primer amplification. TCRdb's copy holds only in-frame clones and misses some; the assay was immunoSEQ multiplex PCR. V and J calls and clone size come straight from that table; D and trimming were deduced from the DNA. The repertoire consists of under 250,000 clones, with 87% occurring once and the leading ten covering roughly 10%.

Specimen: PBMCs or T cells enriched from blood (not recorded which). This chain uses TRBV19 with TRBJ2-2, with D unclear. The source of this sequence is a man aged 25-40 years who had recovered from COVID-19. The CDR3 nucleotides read TGTGCCAGTAGTACCCTCCGGGTGGGCGGGGAGCTGTTTTTT. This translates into CASSTLRVGGELFF.